This entry describes one T cell receptor (beta chain). Its antigen is unknown. CDR3 length: 17 amino acids. Trimming stripped 0 bases from V and 5 bases from J, with 19 bases between. Germline CDR1 reads SGDLS; CDR2 reads YYNGEE. These data are taken from a study of long-term antiretroviral therapy in people with HIV. Investigators performed immunoSEQ version v3.0 at survey level. This table comes from immunoSEQ multiplex PCR, and its TCRdb copy is limited to in-frame clones, with some not included. The sample lists approximately 29,000 clones, over 75% occurring once. HIV-positive participants were all treated in the United States. Each specimen consisted of about 0.85-10 million cryopreserved PBMC prior to extraction of DNA. Study outcomes and limitations: The data indicate that diversity increased after ART but remained below transplant donor controls.

This chain links TRBV9 with TRBJ2-3; D might be TRBD1 or TRBD2, each matching 6 bases. This clonotype originated in a man aged 18-30 years with HIV. Material: unsorted PBMCs, obtained 1.5 years before starting antiretroviral therapy. CDR3 nucleotide sequence: TGTGCCAGCAGCGTAGGAGGGGGGCATCTACCCCGAGATACGCAGTATTTT. As protein: CASSVGGGHLPRDTQYF.